These T cell receptor beta chains were read from a single sample in a study of technical replicates of blood from a few donors. TCRdb's table, derived via immunoSEQ multiplex PCR, lists solely in-frame clones and lacks some. The sample contains nearly 80,000 clones, just under 95% of which appear only once. Sequenced material: T cells isolated from PBMCs. These TCRs come from a human donor in good health. Both conserved end residues are trimmed from each CDR3.

v_call: TRBV10-2; j_call: TRBJ2-7; cdr3_aa: ASSGLAIPEQY
v_call: TRBV7-2; j_call: TRBJ2-7; cdr3_aa: ASRTGGSYEQY
v_call: TRBV30; j_call: TRBJ2-7; cdr3_aa: AWSDLAPYEQY
v_call: TRBV5-1; j_call: TRBJ2-7; cdr3_aa: ASSSLDRGSYEQY
v_call: TRBV18; j_call: TRBJ2-3; cdr3_aa: ASSLRTSGRTDTQY
v_call: TRBV25-1; j_call: TRBJ1-1; cdr3_aa: ASSEGGTEAF
v_call: TRBV5-1; j_call: TRBJ1-1; cdr3_aa: ASSERTGQNTEAF
v_call: TRBV7-3; j_call: TRBJ2-1; cdr3_aa: ASSFGTSGMEHNEQF
v_call: TRBV9; j_call: TRBJ2-2; cdr3_aa: ASSKRTLTGSGELF
v_call: TRBV9; j_call: TRBJ2-3; cdr3_aa: ASSVWAGADTQY
v_call: TRBV2; j_call: TRBJ1-2; cdr3_aa: ASSPRTGTYGYT
v_call: TRBV5-6; j_call: TRBJ2-3; cdr3_aa: ASSSKGLAGATQY
v_call: TRBV28; j_call: TRBJ1-2; cdr3_aa: ASSFPGSGYT
v_call: TRBV27; j_call: TRBJ2-7; cdr3_aa: ASSLSSGAEQY
v_call: TRBV28; j_call: TRBJ2-7; cdr3_aa: ASSLSGAEQY
v_call: TRBV27; j_call: TRBJ2-2; cdr3_aa: ASGSQGAGELF
v_call: TRBV25-1; j_call: TRBJ2-7; cdr3_aa: ASSDWATGLD
v_call: TRBV10-1; j_call: TRBJ2-5; cdr3_aa: AAVGGDQETQY
v_call: TRBV27; j_call: TRBJ2-2; cdr3_aa: ASSPRRDTGELF
v_call: TRBV6-5; j_call: TRBJ2-7; cdr3_aa: ASSYFRGYEQY
v_call: TRBV5-4; j_call: TRBJ2-1; cdr3_aa: ASSIAGGYLLNEQF
v_call: TRBV27; j_call: TRBJ2-3; cdr3_aa: ASSPRGMSTDTQY
v_call: TRBV19; j_call: TRBJ2-7; cdr3_aa: ASSLLLAKEQY
v_call: TRBV19; j_call: TRBJ2-1; cdr3_aa: ASSMARYNEQF
v_call: TRBV5-1; j_call: TRBJ2-4; cdr3_aa: ASSWRQGLTKNIQY
v_call: TRBV29-1; j_call: TRBJ1-1; cdr3_aa: SVGVGVYTEAF
v_call: TRBV7-2; j_call: TRBJ2-7; cdr3_aa: ASSLQWGTGGRYEQY
v_call: TRBV19; j_call: TRBJ2-1; cdr3_aa: ASSPSGSIYEQF
v_call: TRBV6-4; j_call: TRBJ1-1; cdr3_aa: ASSPLGGFRTEAF
v_call: TRBV28; j_call: TRBJ1-1; cdr3_aa: ASSFGREGDTEAF
v_call: TRBV25-1; j_call: TRBJ1-3; cdr3_aa: ASSELGRLKENTIY
v_call: TRBV19; j_call: TRBJ2-7; cdr3_aa: ASSIVGGRAYEQY
v_call: TRBV25-1; j_call: TRBJ2-1; cdr3_aa: ASSLRALTYNEQF
v_call: TRBV5-5; j_call: TRBJ2-2; cdr3_aa: ASSLDRGRLANTGELF
v_call: TRBV5-1; j_call: TRBJ2-1; cdr3_aa: ASSLVLADNEQF
v_call: TRBV19; j_call: TRBJ2-5; cdr3_aa: ASSIGRQGTLETQY
v_call: TRBV30; j_call: TRBJ1-2; cdr3_aa: AWGGRGQLYGYT
v_call: TRBV9; j_call: TRBJ2-7; cdr3_aa: ASSVGPDRDYEQY
v_call: TRBV6-1; j_call: TRBJ2-7; cdr3_aa: ASSELYRGDSYEQY
v_call: TRBV5-1; j_call: TRBJ2-5; cdr3_aa: ASSVDYQETQY
v_call: TRBV7-9; j_call: TRBJ1-1; cdr3_aa: ATRAGDTEAF
v_call: TRBV10-1; j_call: TRBJ1-1; cdr3_aa: ASSESRQGNTEAF
v_call: TRBV7-8; j_call: TRBJ2-5; cdr3_aa: ASSTWTGWDVETQY
v_call: TRBV7-7; j_call: TRBJ2-5; cdr3_aa: ASSQGLAGAEETQY
v_call: TRBV7-3; j_call: TRBJ1-1; cdr3_aa: ASSLVGRQGQAF
v_call: TRBV4-1; j_call: TRBJ2-1; cdr3_aa: ASSRGDNEQF
v_call: TRBV28; j_call: TRBJ1-5; cdr3_aa: ASSPLSEYGNQPQH
v_call: TRBV2; j_call: TRBJ1-1; cdr3_aa: ASTLNRGGREAF
v_call: TRBV5-1; j_call: TRBJ2-5; cdr3_aa: ASSLEGLRGTSETQY
v_call: TRBV10-3; j_call: TRBJ2-7; cdr3_aa: AISMGLAGAPEQY
v_call: TRBV7-9; j_call: TRBJ2-1; cdr3_aa: ASNPSGDRGLNEQF
v_call: TRBV11-3; j_call: TRBJ2-3; cdr3_aa: ASSSGLAGVTDTQY
v_call: TRBV30; j_call: TRBJ2-3; cdr3_aa: AWSANLGLAGLTDTQY
v_call: TRBV6-4; j_call: TRBJ1-2; cdr3_aa: ASSKITHGSRPHNGYT
v_call: TRBV5-6; j_call: TRBJ2-3; cdr3_aa: ASSPSPDTQY
v_call: TRBV2; j_call: TRBJ1-2; cdr3_aa: ASSEDRGWNYGYT
v_call: TRBV5-6; j_call: TRBJ1-5; cdr3_aa: ASSLQVGQPQH
v_call: TRBV5-4; j_call: TRBJ1-4; cdr3_aa: ASSLKGTGYEKLF
v_call: TRBV9; j_call: TRBJ2-7; cdr3_aa: ASSPTEPGKSYEQY